The rows below give T cell receptor beta chains drawn from one sample of a study of response to subunit inactivated influenza vaccine. One entry per CDR3 protein results from TCRdb running MiXCR on the RT-PCR reads. In the table there are some 570,000 distinct CDR3 sequences, 10% to 12% of which are singletons. These data were also filed under a second study, of T cells expressing NK-cell markers.

The input for sequencing was PBMCs from blood, taken on the day of vaccination. The source of these receptors is a man aged 50 or older who received an inactivated influenza vaccine. Both conserved end residues are part of each CDR3. A D gene is named only where the DNA matches it firmly. Rows may omit the clone size; those that give it use once, few, many or a size class.

>few|TRBJ2-2|TRBV7-9|NA
TGTGCCAGCAGCCCCGCGGGACTTAGGAACACCGGGGAGCTGTTTTTT
CASSPAGLRNTGELFF
>NA|TRBJ2-3|TRBV7-9|TRBD2
TGTGCCAGCAGCTTAGCCACACTAGCGGGGGTCACAGATACGCAGTATTTT
CASSLATLAGVTDTQYF
>few|TRBJ2-3|TRBV5-1|NA
TGCGCCAGCAGCAATAGCGGCACAGATACGCAGTATTTT
CASSNSGTDTQYF
>many|TRBJ2-7|TRBV7-8|NA
TGTGCCAGCAGCCCCGGACCCGAGGACGAGCAGTACTTC
CASSPGPEDEQYF
>NA|TRBJ2-7|TRBV6-5|NA
TGTGCCAGCAGTTACTCTTTCGGTTACGAGCAGTACTTC
CASSYSFGYEQYF
>few|TRBJ1-5|TRBV10-3|NA
TGTGCCATCAGTGAGTTCTTGGGAAACCAGCCCCAGCATTTT
CAISEFLGNQPQHF
>NA|TRBJ2-7|TRBV20-1|NA
TGCAGTGCTAGAAGCCAGGGCTCCTACGAGCAGTACTTC
CSARSQGSYEQYF
>many|TRBJ2-5|TRBV12-3/TRBV12-4|NA
TGTGCCAGCAGTTTAGGCCCCCCAGGGGAGTCAGAGACCCAGTACTTC
CASSLGPPGESETQYF
>NA|TRBJ2-7|TRBV10-3|NA
TGTGCCATCAGTGAGTCTAGGGGAACCTACGAGCAGTACTTC
CAISESRGTYEQYF
>NA|TRBJ2-1|TRBV24-1|TRBD2
TGTGCCACCCGTGGGAGCGGGAGGGCCTGGGAGCAGTTCTTC
CATRGSGRAWEQFF
>few|TRBJ1-1|TRBV28|NA
TGTGCCAGCAGTCACATTGCGAACACTGAAGCTTTCTTT
CASSHIANTEAFF
>NA|TRBJ2-5|TRBV28|TRBD1
TGTGCCAGCAGCCGGCTGGTGACAGGGGATAGTGAGACCCAGTACTTC
CASSRLVTGDSETQYF
>few|TRBJ2-3|TRBV5-1|TRBD2
TGCGCCAGCAGCTCAACTAGCGGGAGGCCGAGCACAGATACGCAGTATTTT
CASSSTSGRPSTDTQYF
>few|TRBJ1-1|TRBV4-1|NA
TGCGCCAGCAGCCAAGACCAGATCATCGAGGCTGAAGCTTTCTTT
CASSQDQIIEAEAFF
>NA|TRBJ2-3|TRBV5-1|NA
TGCGCCAGCAGCTTGGTCCAGTCCACAGATACGCAGTATTTT
CASSLVQSTDTQYF
>few|TRBJ2-3|TRBV6-5|TRBD1
TGTGCCAGCAGTTACTCGCCCGGACAGGGGAGTCCATACGGTACGCAGTATTTT
CASSYSPGQGSPYGTQYF
>NA|TRBJ2-7|TRBV12-3/TRBV12-4|NA
TGTGCCAGCAGTCCACACAGGGCGACAGTGAAATCCTACGAGCAGTACTTC
CASSPHRATVKSYEQYF
>NA|TRBJ2-3|TRBV20-1|TRBD2
TGCAGTGCTACTCCTATGTCTAGCGGGGTAGTAGATACGCAGTATTTT
CSATPMSSGVVDTQYF
>many|TRBJ2-3|TRBV20-1|NA
TGCAGTGCTGGAGGAGGAGCGCAATTCACAGATACGCAGTATTTT
CSAGGGAQFTDTQYF
>NA|TRBJ2-7|TRBV3-1|NA
TGTGCCAGCAGCCAGGGCATGGGCCCCTACGAGCAGTACTTC
CASSQGMGPYEQYF
>NA|TRBJ2-2|TRBV29-1|TRBD1
TGCAGCGCCGACAGGGTGAACACCGGGGAGCTGTTTTTT
CSADRVNTGELFF
>NA|TRBJ2-3|TRBV20-1|TRBD2
TGCAGTGCTAGCGGGCTAGCGGGAGGGCCCCCAGCAGATACGCAGTATTTT
CSASGLAGGPPADTQYF
>few|TRBJ1-1|TRBV29-1|TRBD1
TGCAGCGTTACAGACAGGGGGGACACTGAAGCTTTCTTT
CSVTDRGDTEAFF
>few|TRBJ2-4|TRBV28|NA
TGTGCCAGCAGTCTAACGGCCAGCACGGTTCAGTACTTC
CASSLTASTVQYF
>few|TRBJ2-1|TRBV11-2|NA
TGTGCCAGCAGCTCGACGCGAGGCCCCTACAATGAGCAGTTCTTC
CASSSTRGPYNEQFF
>few|TRBJ2-7|TRBV6-5|NA
TGTGCCAGCACCGATTTGAGATGGCAGCAGTACTTC
CASTDLRWQQYF